This is a list of T cell receptor beta chains from one sample in a study of B cell selection in AIRE deficiency. The repertoire was sequenced with immunoSEQ multiplex PCR; TCRdb's copy has only in-frame clones and lacks some. The sample comprises over 20,000 clones, more than 95% of which are singletons, and roughly 0.3% rests with the top ten. Sequencing input: conventional CD4+ T cells sorted from PBMCs. These receptors were obtained from a human donor with AIRE deficiency. The CDR3 runs from the conserved cysteine through the conserved F or W. D genes are given only for firm matches. Not all rows give a size; the values are once, few, many and, for expanded clones, a class.

TGTGCCATCAGTGGAACAGACGGGACAGCACAAGAGACCCAGTACTTC CAISGTDGTAQETQYF TRBJ2-5 TRBD1 . TRBV10-3
TGTGCCAGCAGCCTAGACGGCCTAAACACTGAAGCTTTCTTT CASSLDGLNTEAFF TRBJ1-1 . . TRBV7-2
TGTGCCAGCGGGTACTATAATTCACCCCTCCACTTT CASGYYNSPLHF TRBJ1-6 . . TRBV7-2
TGTGCCAGCAGTTCGGACAGGGGGAACACTGAAGCTTTCTTT CASSSDRGNTEAFF TRBJ1-1 TRBD1 . TRBV6-6
TGTGCCAGCAGCTCGGACAGGGGCTATGGCTACACCTTC CASSSDRGYGYTF TRBJ1-2 TRBD1 . TRBV6-1
TGCGCCAGCAGCCAAGCCTCGGGACGCCGACTAGCTAACTATGGCTACACCTTC CASSQASGRRLANYGYTF TRBJ1-2 . . TRBV4-3
TGTGCCAGCAGCTTAGGGATAGCCAACTATGGCTACACCTTC CASSLGIANYGYTF TRBJ1-2 . . TRBV7-8
TGCAGCGTTAGAAGACAACAGGGGGACGGACAGTTCTTC CSVRRQQGDGQFF TRBJ2-1 TRBD1 . TRBV29-1
TGTGCCAGTAGTCCCAGCCCGGACAGACAAGAGACCCAGTACTTC CASSPSPDRQETQYF TRBJ2-5 . . TRBV19
TGTGCCAGCAGCTCGGGACTAGCGGGACCAGCCTACGAGCAGTACTTC CASSSGLAGPAYEQYF TRBJ2-7 TRBD2 . TRBV11-3
TGTGCCAGCAGTTACTCCAGGAACACCGGGGAGCTGTTTTTT CASSYSRNTGELFF TRBJ2-2 . . TRBV6-6
TGCGCCAGCAGCCAAGAAGGGGGGTTTGGGGGTTCACCCCTCCACTTT CASSQEGGFGGSPLHF TRBJ1-6 . . TRBV4-1
TGTGCCAGCAGTAGGACAGGAATATACTACGAGCAGTACTTC CASSRTGIYYEQYF TRBJ2-7 TRBD1 . TRBV27
TGTGCCAGCAGTCAAAACAGGGGATCAACTAATGAAAAACTGTTTTTT CASSQNRGSTNEKLFF TRBJ1-4 TRBD1 . TRBV7-2
TGTGCCAGCAGCTCCAGGACTAGCGGACACAATGAGCAGTTCTTC CASSSRTSGHNEQFF TRBJ2-1 TRBD2 once TRBV6-6
TGTGCCAGCAGCCGCGTGGGCAGGGGATCAACTAATGAAAAACTGTTTTTT CASSRVGRGSTNEKLFF TRBJ1-4 . once TRBV4-2
TGTGCCAGCAGCGTAGATCGGTTTGGATCCAACTATGGCTACACCTTC CASSVDRFGSNYGYTF TRBJ1-2 . . TRBV9
TGTGCCAGCAGCTTCGGGCCCAAGCCCTACGAGCAGTACTTC CASSFGPKPYEQYF TRBJ2-7 . . TRBV13
TGTGCCAGCAGCTTGGGCAGACAAGAGACCCAGTACTTC CASSLGRQETQYF TRBJ2-5 . . TRBV7-6
TGTGCTAGTGGTCCACGACCCACCGGGGTTCCTAAAAACATTCAGTACTTC CASGPRPTGVPKNIQYF TRBJ2-4 . . TRBV12-5
TGTGCCAGCAGCGTAACGGACAGGGATTCACCCCTCCACTTT CASSVTDRDSPLHF TRBJ1-6 TRBD1 . TRBV9
TGTGCCATCAGTAAGAACCGGGACAGCCGCCTGCGTAACTATGGCTACACCTTC CAISKNRDSRLRNYGYTF TRBJ1-2 TRBD1 . TRBV10-3
TGCAGCGCCGAAGACAAGGCCAGGACAGATACGCAGTATTTT CSAEDKARTDTQYF TRBJ2-3 . . TRBV29-1
TGCGCCAGCAGCTTGGCCCGGGGGCCACCCAGCTACGAGCAGTACTTC CASSLARGPPSYEQYF TRBJ2-7 . once TRBV5-1
TGTGCCAGCAGCTCGATTGGGAGGGGCGAGCAGTACTTC CASSSIGRGEQYF TRBJ2-7 TRBD2 once TRBV7-3
TGTGCCAGCAGCTGGGACAGTCGCACAGATACGCAGTATTTT CASSWDSRTDTQYF TRBJ2-3 TRBD1 . TRBV5-4
TGTGCCATCAGGAAGGGACAGGAGGCCTACGAGCAGTACTTC CAIRKGQEAYEQYF TRBJ2-7 TRBD1 . TRBV10-3
TGTGCCAGCAGCTTTAGCGGGAGTGCGTACAATGAGCAGTTCTTC CASSFSGSAYNEQFF TRBJ2-1 TRBD2 . TRBV9
TGTGCCATCAGGATCGACAGGGGGGGAGACAATGAGCAGTTCTTC CAIRIDRGGDNEQFF TRBJ2-1 TRBD1 . TRBV10-3
TGTGCCAGCAGTTTACGGCAGGGACTGGGACAGCCCCAGCATTTT CASSLRQGLGQPQHF TRBJ1-5 . . TRBV28
TGTGCCAGCAGCTTAGATTTAGACAGGGGGAATGAAAAACTGTTTTTT CASSLDLDRGNEKLFF TRBJ1-4 TRBD1 . TRBV5-4
TGCGCCAGCAGCTTAGAGGGGTCAGAGACCCAGTACTTC CASSLEGSETQYF TRBJ2-5 . . TRBV5-1
TGTGCCAGCAGCCAACGGGACAGGAACGAGCAGTACTTC CASSQRDRNEQYF TRBJ2-7 TRBD1 . TRBV5-4
TGTGCCAGTAGTATTACCGGAGTCAATGGCTACACCTTC CASSITGVNGYTF TRBJ1-2 . . TRBV19
TGTGCCAGTAGTACCAATGACTTCTACGAGCAGTACTTC CASSTNDFYEQYF TRBJ2-7 . . TRBV19
TGTGCCAGCAGCTCACAAAGCAATTACAATGAGCAGTTCTTC CASSSQSNYNEQFF TRBJ2-1 . . TRBV7-3
TGTGCCAGCAGCTCAGAAGGACTAGCGGGAGGGCATGAGCAGTTCTTC CASSSEGLAGGHEQFF TRBJ2-1 TRBD2 once TRBV7-3
TGTGCCAGTAGTCCTACAGGGTTGGCGAACACTGAAGCTTTCTTT CASSPTGLANTEAFF TRBJ1-1 . once TRBV19
TGCGCCAGCAGCTTGGGTGGAGGGATCTATGGCTACACCTTC CASSLGGGIYGYTF TRBJ1-2 . once TRBV5-1
TGTGCCAGTCCCGGGGGGCCGGCCGGGGAGCTGTTTTTT CASPGGPAGELFF TRBJ2-2 . . TRBV5-4
TGTGCCAGCAGCTTAGGACAGGGGCCCGGGGAGCTGTTTTTT CASSLGQGPGELFF TRBJ2-2 TRBD1 . TRBV11-1
TGTGCCAGCAGCGTGGGAGATACGCAGTATTTT CASSVGDTQYF TRBJ2-3 . . TRBV9
TGCGCCAGCAGAGAGGGACTAGCGCACACAGATACGCAGTATTTT CASREGLAHTDTQYF TRBJ2-3 TRBD2 . TRBV5-1
TGTGCCAGCAGCTTAAGCCGTGGGGGGTTTGGGAGTGAGCAGTTCTTC CASSLSRGGFGSEQFF TRBJ2-1 . . TRBV11-2
TGTGCCAGCAGCTTTAGGGGACTAGCGGGAGCCACCGGGGAGCTGTTTTTT CASSFRGLAGATGELFF TRBJ2-2 TRBD2 . TRBV7-8
TGTGCCACCAGCGAAAGGATTGGTCAGCCCCAGCATTTT CATSERIGQPQHF TRBJ1-5 . once TRBV15
TGCGCCAGCAGCTTGCGGCTACCCAGGAACACAGATACGCAGTATTTT CASSLRLPRNTDTQYF TRBJ2-3 . . TRBV5-1
TGTGCCAGCAGCTCTCGGGGGGGCCCCACAGATACGCAGTATTTT CASSSRGGPTDTQYF TRBJ2-3 TRBD2 . TRBV11-2
TGTGCCAGCAGCTTACGCTACAGCGAGCCCTCCTACAATGAGCAGTTCTTC CASSLRYSEPSYNEQFF TRBJ2-1 . . TRBV7-2
TGCAGCGTTGAGCTCCGGGACAGCTCCTACGAGCAGTACTTC CSVELRDSSYEQYF TRBJ2-7 TRBD1 . TRBV29-1
TGTGCCAGCAGCCCCAGTGGGTCCTCGGTGAACACTGAAGCTTTCTTT CASSPSGSSVNTEAFF TRBJ1-1 . . TRBV11-3
TGCGCCAGCAGCTTGCGTGACCAGACCCAGTACTTC CASSLRDQTQYF TRBJ2-5 . . TRBV5-1
TGTGCCAGCGCTGAGGCTAGCGGAGACTACGAGCAGTACTTC CASAEASGDYEQYF TRBJ2-7 TRBD2 . TRBV7-3